This T cell receptor beta chain stems from a study of blood T cell dynamics during melanoma immunotherapy. As for the study in general: Standard first-line treatment here was pembrolizumab or nivolumab plus ipilimumab in metastatic melanoma. Study conclusions and caveats: Disease-control patients' PBMC repertoires became either more clonal or more diverse at W3.

DNA loading was fixed at about 340 ng for all bulk PBMC samples. The repertoire was sequenced with immunoSEQ multiplex PCR; TCRdb's copy has only in-frame clones and lacks some. The sample consists of 15,000 to 20,000 clones, roughly 92% of them appearing once. Points on this clone: The antigen is undetermined.

V lost 6 bases, J lost 4 bases, and 13 bases lay in between. Germline CDR1 is SGHTA and CDR2 is FQGTGA. This CDR3 has 13 amino acids. The sample's time point: pre-treatment baseline. Patients had no prior systemic cancer treatment, immunosuppressants or other active cancers. This chain uses TRBV7-3 with TRBJ2-7, with a tentative D call TRBD2 (5 bases). The sample here was blood, taken from a patient treated with checkpoint blockade. The source of this sequence is a human donor with melanoma. The chain's CDR3 is CASSPGLEYEQYF. DNA for the CDR3: TGTGCCAGCAGTCCTGGACTCGAATACGAGCAGTACTTC.